One sample yielded the 31 T cell receptor beta chains listed below, sequenced in a study of cytomegalovirus exposure and HLA in healthy donors. Both 60 Vbeta primers and 13 Jbeta primers went into the PCR. The data were produced by immunoSEQ multiplex PCR, yet TCRdb's version contains in-frame clones alone and is incomplete. The table has 60,000 to 70,000 clones, about four fifths seen once; the top ten hold around 2.9%. Input material: PBMCs. The receptors were gathered from a woman in her 30s in good health and CMV-seronegative.

The V gene is TRBV27, the J gene TRBJ2-2; a weak D match, TRBD1 (6 bases). Looked up from germline, CDR1 is MNHEY and CDR2 is SMNVEV (reference sequence). The CDR3 spans 16 residues. V was clipped by 0 bases and J by 2 bases, with 10 bases between them. The CDR3 sequence: CASSLSAGANTGELFF. The CDR3 nucleotides read TGTGCCAGCAGTTTATCGGCAGGGGCTAACACCGGGGAGCTGTTTTTT.

This chain uses TRBV5-4 with TRBJ1-2; maybe TRBD1 (5 bases). This CDR3 spans 15 amino acids. Germline values: CDR1 SGHNT, CDR2 YYREEE (reference sequence). The V end was cut by 1 base, the J end by 8 bases, with 18 bases between. CDR3 protein: CASSLSGWGDQGYTF. The CDR3 DNA reads TGTGCCAGCAGCTTGAGCGGTTGGGGGGACCAGGGCTACACCTTC.

Only a few counts were recorded for this clone. The CDR3 protein is CASSPAVASSGANVLTF. The CDR3 DNA is TGCGCCAGCAGCCCCGCGGTGGCGTCCTCTGGGGCCAACGTCCTGACTTTC. The V and J genes are TRBV4-1 and TRBJ2-6; D not certain. Per germline, CDR1 MGHRA and CDR2 YSYEKL. V was clipped by 4 bases and J by 0 bases, with 13 bases between them. The CDR3 spans 17 residues.

The table lists this clone with a count of one. The chain is built from TRBV7-2 and TRBJ2-5, with D possibly matching TRBD2 (5 bases). The end of the DNA is better explained by TRBJ2-7, so the J call may be wrong. CDR1 and CDR2 (germline): SGHTA, FQGNSA. CDR3 size: 15 residues. CDR3 sequence (DNA): TGTGCCAGCAGCTTAGGAGGGCGACACTTCGACGAGCAGTACTTC. Translated, it gives CASSLGGRHFDEQYF.

This clone was counted only a few times. V gene TRBV6-5 combines with J gene TRBJ2-7; 8 positions agree with TRBD1. The J segment lost 6 bases and the V segment lost 5 bases, leaving 6 bases of the junction unmatched. The CDR3 extends over 13 amino acids. Looked up from germline, CDR1 is MNHEY and CDR2 is SVGAGI. CDR3 bases: TGTGCCAGCAGTCTCGTTGGACAGGGCGAGCAGTACTTC. Encoded protein: CASSLVGQGEQYF.

The chain combines TRBV11-2 with TRBJ1-1; TRBD1 matches 8 bases. Germline V CDR1 and CDR2: SGHAT, FQNNGV. The CDR3 totals 14 residues. The ends lost 6 bases at V and 1 base at J; junction bases unmatched: 4. The CDR3 DNA reads as TGTGCCAGCAGAAAGGACAGGGCGAACACTGAAGCTTTCTTT. Translation gives CASRKDRANTEAFF.

This clone came up once. The gene calls are TRBV6-5 and TRBJ2-5; 7 positions agree with TRBD1. Germline-derived CDR1 and CDR2 are MNHEY and SVGAGI. V dropped 2 bases and J dropped 3; count of bases not matched to a gene: 0. The CDR3 covers 13 residues. The CDR3 spells CASSYGTEETQYF. Written as DNA, the CDR3 is TGTGCCAGCAGTTACGGGACAGAAGAGACCCAGTACTTC.

The sample holds a few counts of this clone. The chain couples TRBV7-8 to TRBJ1-2, with no clear D. V was shortened by 1 base and J by 8 bases, with 8 bases between the two germline ends. The CDR3 is 12 residues long. CDR1 and CDR2 (germline): SGHVS, FQNEAQ. CDR3 protein: CASSLGVEGYTF. CDR3 nucleotide sequence: TGTGCCAGCAGCTTAGGGGTGGAGGGCTACACCTTC.

This clone was observed a few times. The J gene is TRBJ2-3, the V gene TRBV19; 9 bases fit TRBD1. The CDR3 is 16 amino acids. The J segment lost 6 bases and the V segment lost 6 bases, leaving 13 bases of the junction unmatched. Germline CDR1 and CDR2: LNHDA and SQIVND (reference sequence). CDR3 nucleotides: TGTGCCAGTAGAGACCTCCGGGGACAGGGTATGGATACGCAGTATTTT. Protein product: CASRDLRGQGMDTQYF. The full variable domain, rest sourced from reference TRBV19 and TRBJ2-3, is DGGITQSPKYLFRKEGQNVTLSCEQNLNHDAMYWYRQDPGQGLRLIYYSQIVNDFQKGDIAEGYSVSREKKESFPLTVTSAQKNPTAFYLCASRDLRGQGMDTQYFGPGTRLTVL.

V and J are TRBV6-5 and TRBJ2-7; D possibly corresponds to TRBD2 (5 bases). The germline V and J ends were trimmed by 6 bases and 2 bases, with 14 bases remaining between them. The germline V gene encodes CDR1 MNHEY and CDR2 SVGAGI. This CDR3 is 14 amino acids long. This CDR3 reads CASREAGRTYEQYF. The CDR3 DNA follows: TGTGCCAGCAGAGAGGCGGGCCGTACCTACGAGCAGTACTTC.

CDR3 coding DNA: TGCGCCAGCAGCTTCGACAAGGACACTGAAGCTTTCTTT. It specifies CASSFDKDTEAFF. The rearrangement joins TRBV5-1 to TRBJ1-1; D is unclear. V lost 2 bases, J lost 3 bases, and 8 bases lay in between. Germline lookup yields CDR1 SGHRS and CDR2 YFSETQ. The CDR3 runs 13 residues.

This sequence joins TRBV19 and TRBJ1-2; 7 nucleotides match TRBD1. This CDR3 region has 15 residues. J was trimmed by 5 bases and V by 4 bases; bases with no gene match: 10. Germline V gene sequence: CDR1 LNHDA, CDR2 SQIVND (reference sequence). The CDR3 spells CASSSGSTGPYGYTF. In nucleotides, the CDR3 is TGTGCCAGTAGTAGCGGATCGACAGGGCCTTATGGCTACACCTTC.

The J gene is TRBJ2-5, the V gene TRBV5-1, with 9 bases fitting TRBD2. The V gene end was trimmed by 5 bases and the J gene end by 5 bases; junction bases not matched to a gene: 10. This CDR3 spans 15 amino acids. In germline, CDR1 is SGHRS, CDR2 YFSETQ. The CDR3 protein is CASRPPGTSWETQYF. The CDR3 DNA reads TGCGCCAGCAGACCTCCCGGGACTAGCTGGGAGACCCAGTACTTC.

In its sample, this clone was seen a few times. CDR3 nucleotides: TGTGCCAGCAGTCGGACAGCGAACTATGGCTACACCTTC. This codes for CASSRTANYGYTF. The chain couples TRBV6-5 to TRBJ1-2; TRBD1 is a possible D gene (6 bases). In germline, CDR1 is MNHEY, CDR2 SVGAGI. The V and J ends lost 5 bases and 2 bases respectively, with 9 bases between them. The CDR3 extends over 13 amino acids.

The chain employs TRBV6-5 and TRBJ1-1; a possible D gene is TRBD1 (5 bases). Per germline, CDR1 MNHEY and CDR2 SVGAGI. Trimming removed 4 bases at V and 1 base at J, with 7 bases between. There are 13 residues in the CDR3. CDR3 bases: TGTGCCAGCAGTTTCAGGGAGAACACTGAAGCTTTCTTT. Translation gives CASSFRENTEAFF.

In regard to this clone: Other DNA sequences in the sample encode the same CDR3. This chain's CDR3 is CASSGQGSTDTQYF. The CDR3 DNA sequence: TGTGCCAGTAGCGGACAGGGGAGCACAGATACGCAGTATTTT. The rearrangement joins TRBV19 to TRBJ2-3; TRBD1 matches 9 bases. The CDR3 runs to 14 residues. CDR1 and CDR2 (germline): LNHDA, SQIVND (reference sequence). V shed 6 bases and J 0 bases; nucleotides not matched to a gene: 1.

The rearrangement joins TRBV10-3 to TRBJ2-3; 16 bases line up with TRBD2. The CDR3 extends over 19 amino acids. CDR1 is ENHRY, CDR2 SYGVKD, per germline. Losses at the gene ends were 6 bases for V and 0 bases for J; bases not matched to a gene: 9. The CDR3 nucleotides read TGTGCCATCAGAGAACCGGGACTAGCGGGGGGGCAGAGCACAGATACGCAGTATTTT. Translation: CAIREPGLAGGQSTDTQYF.

The chain has TRBV7-2 and TRBJ2-2; the match to TRBD2 covers 16 bases. In germline, CDR1 is SGHTA, CDR2 FQGNSA. Trimming cost V 0 bases and J 7 bases; bases outside gene matches: 2. The CDR3 has 17 amino acids. The CDR3 DNA reads as TGTGCCAGCAGCTTAGCGGGACTAGCGGGGGGGATCGGGGAGCTGTTTTTT. Translation gives CASSLAGLAGGIGELFF. The complete variable domain, with remaining parts taken from reference TRBV7-2 and TRBJ2-2, reads GAGVSQSPSNKVTEKGKDVELRCDPISGHTALYWYRQSLGQGLEFLIYFQGNSAPDKSGLPSDRFSAERTGGSVSTLTIQRTQQEDSAVYLCASSLAGLAGGIGELFFGEGSRLTVL.

The chain is built from TRBV27 and TRBJ1-2, with TRBD1 identical over 7 bases. Per the germline V gene, CDR1 is MNHEY and CDR2 is SMNVEV (reference sequence). The CDR3 totals 16 residues. V was clipped by 5 bases and J by 3 bases; unmatched bases: 12. The CDR3 DNA follows: TGTGCCAGCAGTCACCCCCCACGACAGGGTCACTATGGCTACACCTTC. Translation: CASSHPPRQGHYGYTF.

The CDR3 sequence: CASSTGSTGGLGNTIYF. CDR3 sequence (DNA): TGTGCCAGTAGTACGGGGTCCACAGGGGGCCTAGGAAACACCATATATTTT. This chain joins TRBV19 and TRBJ1-3; TRBD1 matches 9 bases. The J segment lost 4 bases and the V segment lost 4 bases, leaving 11 bases of the junction unmatched. Looked up from germline, CDR1 is LNHDA and CDR2 is SQIVND (reference sequence). CDR3 length equals 17 residues.

The V gene is TRBV12-5, the J gene TRBJ1-4; D is ambiguous. The CDR3 consists of 12 residues. Germline V lookup: CDR1 LGHNT, CDR2 FRNRAP. This CDR3 reads CFKSGSNEKLFF. The CDR3 DNA follows: TGTTTTAAGTCGGGGAGTAATGAAAAACTGTTTTTT.

The rearrangement joins TRBV5-1 to TRBJ2-3; maybe TRBD2 (7 bases). The CDR3 sequence is 15 residues long. Germline values: CDR1 SGHRS, CDR2 YFSETQ. Trimming shortened V by 3 bases and J by 3 bases, and 14 bases separated the two germline ends. The CDR3: CASSWGGAGTDTQYF. CDR3 coding DNA: TGCGCCAGCAGCTGGGGGGGGGCCGGGACAGATACGCAGTATTTT.

J is TRBJ1-5 and V is TRBV2, with TRBD1 as a possible D gene (6 bases). V was clipped by 4 bases and J by 2 bases, with 9 bases between them. The germline V gene has CDR1 SNHLY and CDR2 FYNNEI. CDR3 length: 14 residues. The DNA of the CDR3 is TGTGCCAGCAGTGTACAGGGTGGCAATCAGCCCCAGCATTTT. Its protein is CASSVQGGNQPQHF.

This clone has a handful of counts. The chain joins TRBV28 to TRBJ2-3; D unresolved. Deletions cut 8 bases from V and 1 base from J, with 16 bases between. CDR1 is MDHEN and CDR2 is SYDVKM in the germline V gene. CDR3 length equals 15 residues. Here the CDR3 DNA reads TGTGCCAGCCGCCCCCTGAGCGAGGGCACAGATACGCAGTATTTT. The encoded protein is CASRPLSEGTDTQYF.

V is TRBV28 and J is TRBJ1-2; no clear D. Germline-derived CDR1 and CDR2 are MDHEN and SYDVKM. V lost 6 bases and J lost 7, with 18 bases in between. The CDR3 length is 14 residues. CDR3 amino acids: CASSLFRGIGGYTF. CDR3 nucleotides: TGTGCCAGCAGCCTTTTCAGAGGGATCGGTGGCTACACCTTC.

V and J are TRBV9 and TRBJ2-7, with D maybe TRBD1 (5 bases). There are 14 residues in the CDR3. The germline CDR1 and CDR2 sequences are SGDLS and YYNGEE. The V and J ends lost 1 base and 2 bases respectively, with 10 bases between them. The CDR3 DNA sequence: TGTGCCAGCAGCGTACAGGGCAGGGCCTACGAGCAGTACTTC. Its translation: CASSVQGRAYEQYF.

Worth noting for this clone: At one end, the junction sequence differs from germline, possibly due to a read error. The chain couples TRBV7-9 to TRBJ2-7; possibly TRBD1 for D (6 bases). Looked up from germline, CDR1 is SEHNR and CDR2 is FQNEAQ (reference sequence). The CDR3 is made up of 17 amino acids. CDR3 loop: CSSTPKRTVMGAYEQYF. The DNA for the CDR3 is TGTTCCAGCACTCCAAAACGAACGGTTATGGGGGCTTACGAGCAGTACTTC.

V gene TRBV7-9 combines with J gene TRBJ2-7, with TRBD2 as a possible D gene (5 bases). The germline CDR1 and CDR2 sequences are SEHNR and FQNEAQ (reference sequence). This CDR3 spans 15 amino acids. V was trimmed by 2 bases and J by 7 bases, leaving 18 bases between them. Here the CDR3 reads CASSLLAGALGEQYF. CDR3 in DNA: TGTGCCAGCAGCTTACTGGCGGGCGCGTTGGGGGAGCAGTACTTC. Based on the CDR3 plus reference TRBV7-9 and TRBJ2-7, the full variable domain is DTGVSQNPRHKITKRGQNVTFRCDPISEHNRLYWYRQTLGQGPEFLTYFQNEAQLEKSRLLSDRFSAERPKGSFSTLEIQRTEQGDSAMYLCASSLLAGALGEQYFGPGTRLTVT.

The chain has TRBV4-1 and TRBJ2-7; TRBD2 is a possible D gene (7 bases). This CDR3 contains 19 residues. The germline V and J ends were trimmed by 5 bases and 2 bases, with 28 bases remaining between them. Germline V CDR1 and CDR2: MGHRA, YSYEKL. In nucleotides, the CDR3 is TGCGCCAGCAGCGAAGGCCCCGGGAGGAGGCGGGGGCTAGCCTACGAGCAGTACTTC. This codes for CASSEGPGRRRGLAYEQYF.

This clone has a single count. The chain couples TRBV5-1 to TRBJ1-2; TRBD1 matches 8 bases. CDR3 size: 18 residues. V trimming: 3 bases; J trimming: 2 bases; junction bases outside the gene matches: 15. Germline CDR1 is SGHRS and CDR2 is YFSETQ. CDR3 region: CASSWAGQEGIVNYGYTF. For the CDR3, the DNA is TGCGCCAGCAGCTGGGCGGGACAGGAAGGTATTGTGAACTATGGCTACACCTTC.

V is TRBV9 and J is TRBJ1-4; TRBD1 matches at 10 bases. This CDR3 spans 14 amino acids. V lost 6 bases to trimming and J lost 8 bases; unmatched junction nucleotides: 7. Germline V gene sequence: CDR1 SGDLS, CDR2 YYNGEE. CDR3 DNA sequence: TGTGCCAGCAACCGACAGGGGGCCGGAGAAAAACTGTTTTTT. This gives the protein CASNRQGAGEKLFF.